These T cell receptor beta chains were read from a single sample in a study of cytomegalovirus exposure and HLA in healthy donors. Libraries were prepared by immunoSEQ multiplex PCR; TCRdb keeps only in-frame clonotypes and omits some of them. Of just over 150,000 clones detected, roughly 80% appear once; the ten largest clones hold 3.1%. Sample: PBMCs. The receptors stem from a woman aged 40 to 49 in good health and CMV-seronegative. Each CDR3 is given with its conserved first and last residue. The D gene is left open where the match is weak. Part of the rows lack a size; the others show once, few, many or a class for expanded clones.

TGCGCCAGCAGCCTTGGGGGCTGGGACACCGGGGAGCTGTTTTTT,CASSLGGWDTGELFF,TRBJ2-2,-,-,TRBV5-1
TGTGCCAGCAGTGAAGCGGAGGGGAGTCAGCCCCAGCATTTT,CASSEAEGSQPQHF,TRBJ1-5,-,few,TRBV6-1
TGTGCCAGCAGCTTTTCCAGGGATCAAGAAAAACTGTTTTTT,CASSFSRDQEKLFF,TRBJ1-4,-,-,TRBV7-2
TGTGCCAGCAGTCGTTTAATAATCAGGGGATCCAATTCGCCCCTCCACTTT,CASSRLIIRGSNSPLHF,TRBJ1-6,-,-,TRBV7-8
TGTGCCAGCAGCCCGGGACAGCTACTCCAAGAGACCCAGTACTTC,CASSPGQLLQETQYF,TRBJ2-5,TRBD1,once,TRBV7-9
TGTGCCAGCAGCTTTGAGACTCGACACCAAGAGACCCAGTACTTC,CASSFETRHQETQYF,TRBJ2-5,-,-,TRBV7-9
TGCGCCAGCAGCCCCGGGACAGGTCTCTTCTACGAGCAGTACTTC,CASSPGTGLFYEQYF,TRBJ2-7,TRBD1,few,TRBV5-1
TGTGCCAGCAGCCAAGTAGGGGCGGAGACTAATGAAAAACTGTTTTTT,CASSQVGAETNEKLFF,TRBJ1-4,-,-,TRBV5-4
TGCGCCAGCAGCTTGATTTACCGGGACAGGGGTTTTGAAGCTTTCTTT,CASSLIYRDRGFEAFF,TRBJ1-1,TRBD1,-,TRBV5-1
TGTGCCAGCAGCTTCGGACAGGGTCAAGGAGAGACCCAGTACTTC,CASSFGQGQGETQYF,TRBJ2-5,TRBD1,once,TRBV11-2
TGTGCCAGCAGCCCCGGGACAGGGCATGAAAAACTGTTTTTT,CASSPGTGHEKLFF,TRBJ1-4,TRBD1,-,TRBV27
TGTGCCAGCAGCTGGACAGCCTCTGGGGCCAACGTCCTGACTTTC,CASSWTASGANVLTF,TRBJ2-6,-,-,TRBV7-2
TGTGCCAGCTCACCACAGGAGACGGCGAGCTCCTACGAGCAGTACTTC,CASSPQETASSYEQYF,TRBJ2-7,-,-,TRBV18
TGTTCCAGCAGCTTAGAAGGGGGGCCCCAGCATTTT,CSSSLEGGPQHF,TRBJ1-5,-,once,TRBV7-9
TGTGCCAGCAGTCGCCTAGCGCCAGATACGCAGTATTTT,CASSRLAPDTQYF,TRBJ2-3,-,-,TRBV6-6
TGTGCCAGCAGACCCTCTCGGGGATCTTCCTACGAGCAGTACTTC,CASRPSRGSSYEQYF,TRBJ2-7,-,-,TRBV7-9
TGTGCCAGCAATCAGGGCAGGACCACATATCAGCCCCAGCATTTT,CASNQGRTTYQPQHF,TRBJ1-5,-,-,TRBV6-1
TGTGCCAGCAGTCTGGCGACAGGGACCCTCTCTGGGGCCAACGTCCTGACTTTC,CASSLATGTLSGANVLTF,TRBJ2-6,TRBD1,-,TRBV7-2
TGTGCCAGCAGCCAAAGGTTACAGTATAATGAAAAACTGTTTTTT,CASSQRLQYNEKLFF,TRBJ1-4,-,-,TRBV4-2
TGTGCCAGCAGCGCCAGGATAGGGGATGGCTACACCTTC,CASSARIGDGYTF,TRBJ1-2,-,-,TRBV7-8
TGCGCCAGCAGCTTGCCGGGACAAAACTACGAGCAGTACTTC,CASSLPGQNYEQYF,TRBJ2-7,-,-,TRBV5-1
TGTGCCAGCACAATGGACAGGGGTTTGGGAAAACTGTTTTTT,CASTMDRGLGKLFF,TRBJ1-4,TRBD1,few,TRBV6-5
TGTGCCAGCAGTCGCCTCGGACAGCCCTACGAGCAGTACTTC,CASSRLGQPYEQYF,TRBJ2-7,-,-,TRBV27
TGTGCCAGCAGTTCCCCCGGGACAGGGAATGGCTACACCTTC,CASSSPGTGNGYTF,TRBJ1-2,TRBD1,few,TRBV28
TGTGCCACCAGCAGAGATACAGGGGCTTCTCCCCTCCACTTT,CATSRDTGASPLHF,TRBJ1-6,TRBD1,-,TRBV15
TGCAGCGTCTCTTCCCGGGGGAGAAGCACAGATACGCAGTATTTT,CSVSSRGRSTDTQYF,TRBJ2-3,-,few,TRBV29-1
TGTGCCAGCAGTTTATCGGGACAGGGTAGATACGAGGACTATGGCTACACCTTC,CASSLSGQGRYEDYGYTF,TRBJ1-2,TRBD1,-,TRBV28
TGTGCCAGCAGTGGGGCCGGACAGCCTGGAAACACCATATATTTT,CASSGAGQPGNTIYF,TRBJ1-3,-,-,TRBV6-5
TGTTCCAGCAGCCCTGCGAATCAGCCCCAGCATTTT,CSSSPANQPQHF,TRBJ1-5,-,-,TRBV7-9
TGCGCCTCGAACAGGGTGGAGACCCAGTACTTC,CASNRVETQYF,TRBJ2-5,-,-,TRBV7-9
TGTGCCAGCAGCACAGCCCTGGGGGGGACAGGGGAAAGTAACTATGGCTACACCTTC,CASSTALGGTGESNYGYTF,TRBJ1-2,TRBD1,-,TRBV7-9
TGCGCCAGCAGCCAGGGAACAACAGCCGTCTCTGGAAACACCATATATTTT,CASSQGTTAVSGNTIYF,TRBJ1-3,-,-,TRBV23-1
TGTGCCAGCAGCTTTGGAAGGGGTGGGGAGCAGTACTTC,CASSFGRGGEQYF,TRBJ2-7,-,-,TRBV5-4
TGCGCCAGCAGCCAAGGGGCGCTTGGAACTGAAGCTTTCTTT,CASSQGALGTEAFF,TRBJ1-1,-,once,TRBV4-1
TGCGCCAGCAGCTTAACAGGGGTGGACTATGGCTACACCTTC,CASSLTGVDYGYTF,TRBJ1-2,TRBD1,-,TRBV5-1
TGCAGTGCAAAACAAACAGAGACCCAGTACTTC,CSAKQTETQYF,TRBJ2-5,-,once,TRBV20-1
TGTGCCAGCTCAGACAGCTCGAACACTGAAGCTTTCTTT,CASSDSSNTEAFF,TRBJ1-1,-,-,TRBV18
TGTGCCAGCCACTCCCCCGGACAGGGGGAAGAGACCCAGTACTTC,CASHSPGQGEETQYF,TRBJ2-5,TRBD1,-,TRBV28
TGCAGCGTTACCCGGTCTCTAGGGGACACTGAAGCTTTCTTT,CSVTRSLGDTEAFF,TRBJ1-1,-,few,TRBV29-1
TGTGCCAGCAGCCGTTACACAGGGAGGGGAAACAACGAGCAGTACTTC,CASSRYTGRGNNEQYF,TRBJ2-7,-,-,TRBV7-9
TGTGCCAGCAGCTCCCGGGGGAACTCTGGAAACACCATATATTTT,CASSSRGNSGNTIYF,TRBJ1-3,-,few,TRBV7-9
TGTGCCAGCACCTTAGCCACCTACAATGAGCAGTTCTTC,CASTLATYNEQFF,TRBJ2-1,-,-,TRBV28
TGCGCCAGCAGCTGGAACCCTGTGGGGACAGGGATTAACTATGGCTACACCTTC,CASSWNPVGTGINYGYTF,TRBJ1-2,TRBD1,once,TRBV5-1
TGTGCCAGCAGCTTGGAACCCCCAGGGCGTATAAATTCACCCCTCCACTTT,CASSLEPPGRINSPLHF,TRBJ1-6,-,-,TRBV5-5
TGTGCCAGCAGTTTATCGGGTTCTCGGAACACTGAAGCTTTCTTT,CASSLSGSRNTEAFF,TRBJ1-1,-,-,TRBV28
TGCGCCAGCAGCACTCGATTCCGCAATGAAAAACTGTTTTTT,CASSTRFRNEKLFF,TRBJ1-4,-,-,TRBV5-1
TGTGCCAGCAGCACAGGGACAGGGGGGGATCAGCCCCAGCATTTT,CASSTGTGGDQPQHF,TRBJ1-5,TRBD1,-,TRBV5-4